Following are 15 T cell receptor beta chains from one sample sequenced in a study of T-cell memory formation after mild COVID-19. Each CDR3 protein gets one entry after TCRdb re-called the 5' RACE reads with MiXCR. The sample contains a few hundred thousand distinct CDR3 sequences, roughly 18% of which appear only once. The sequenced sample consisted of PBMCs or a T cell subset sorted from them (not recorded which). These receptors were collected from a man between 18 and 29 years old who had mild COVID-19 (a few samples of this study predate the infection). Cell type and time point are not known.

This clonotype was observed many times. Here the CDR3 reads CASSPQADTQYF. The CDR3 DNA reads as TGTGCCAGCAGTCCCCAGGCAGATACGCAGTATTTT. V usage is TRBV11-2 and J usage is TRBJ2-3, with D hard to call. The CDR3 contains 12 residues. CDR1 is SGHAT, CDR2 FQNNGV, per germline. Trimming pared 6 bases from V and 4 bases from J, leaving 8 bases between.

This clonotype was found a few times. The chain recombines TRBV4-1 with TRBJ2-5, with D possibly TRBD2 on 5 matching bases. Germline-derived CDR1 and CDR2 are MGHRA and YSYEKL. This CDR3 contains 14 residues. V was clipped by 5 bases and J by 4 bases, with 14 bases between them. CDR3 loop: CASSRFRRGETQYF. Written as DNA, the CDR3 is TGCGCCAGCAGCAGGTTTCGTCGGGGAGAGACCCAGTACTTC.

This clonotype was counted a few times. The gene calls are TRBV13 and TRBJ1-1, with D unclear. The CDR3 sequence is 13 residues long. Germline V gene sequence: CDR1 PRHDT, CDR2 FYEKMQ (reference sequence). Trimming removed 4 bases at V and 9 bases at J, with 15 bases between. The CDR3 DNA reads TGTGCCAGCAGCTCAGGAGAGGGTTCGAAAGCTTTCTTT. Translated: CASSSGEGSKAFF. The whole variable domain, filled in from reference TRBV13 and TRBJ1-1, reads AAGVIQSPRHLIKEKRETATLKCYPIPRHDTVYWYQQGPGQDPQFLISFYEKMQSDKGSIPDRFSAQQFSDYHSELNMSSLELGDSALYFCASSSGEGSKAFFGQGTRLTVV.

The V gene is TRBV5-1, the J gene TRBJ1-4, with 9 positions matching TRBD1. The germline V gene encodes CDR1 SGHRS and CDR2 YFSETQ. The ends lost 0 bases at V and 11 bases at J; junction bases unmatched: 14. The CDR3 runs 17 residues. The CDR3: CASSLVGQGLEGEKLFF. CDR3 bases: TGCGCCAGCAGCTTGGTGGGACAGGGACTAGAGGGGGAGAAACTGTTTTTT.

At least ten counts were recorded for this clonotype. The chain recombines TRBV28 with TRBJ2-3; D unclear. CDR3 length equals 10 residues. Trimming removed 6 bases at V and 5 bases at J, with 3 bases between. Per germline, CDR1 MDHEN and CDR2 SYDVKM. CDR3 DNA: TGTGCCAGCAGGGGAGATACGCAGTATTTT. Protein sequence: CASRGDTQYF.

The J gene is TRBJ2-2, the V gene TRBV15; tentative D call: TRBD2 (5 bases). This CDR3 contains 17 residues. Germline CDR1 LNHNV, CDR2 YYDKDF (reference sequence). The V end was cut by 1 base, the J end by 5 bases, with 17 bases between. The CDR3 DNA is TGTGCCACCAGCAGAGCCCGGGATAGTGAATTGACCGGGGAGCTGTTTTTT. Translated, it gives CATSRARDSELTGELFF.

This clonotype occurred a few times. This chain joins TRBV6-2 or TRBV6-3 and TRBJ2-7; 7 bases are shared with TRBD1. Germline V gene sequence: CDR1 MNHEY, CDR2 SVGEGT. The CDR3 consists of 14 residues. Trimming took 6 bases from V and 5 from J; bases not matched to a gene: 10. This chain's CDR3 is CASRLTGNGDEQYF. For the CDR3, the DNA is TGTGCCAGCAGATTGACAGGGAATGGTGACGAGCAGTACTTC.

This clonotype has just a few counts. As DNA, the CDR3 is TGTGCCAGCCAGACAGGATGGAACACTGAAGCTTTCTTT. As protein: CASQTGWNTEAFF. V and J are TRBV27 and TRBJ1-1; a weak D match, TRBD1 (6 bases). Trimming pared 8 bases from V and 1 base from J, leaving 11 bases between. The CDR3 sequence is 13 residues long. CDR1 and CDR2 (germline): MNHEY, SMNVEV (reference sequence).

This clonotype came up a few times. The V and J genes are TRBV6-2 or TRBV6-3 and TRBJ2-3, with unresolved D. The CDR3 is made up of 11 amino acids. Germline V gene sequence: CDR1 MNHEY, CDR2 SVGEGT. Between the trimmed V and J ends, which lost 6 bases and 7 bases, there was a span of 8 bases. The CDR3 coding sequence is TGTGCCAGCAGCCCCGGTTATACGCAGTATTTT. Translated: CASSPGYTQYF.

This clonotype was detected many times. The chain recombines TRBV25-1 with TRBJ2-5, with TRBD1 matching 10 bases. Germline V gene sequence: CDR1 MGHDK, CDR2 SYGVNS. The CDR3 extends over 16 amino acids. V lost 3 bases, J lost 5 bases, and 9 bases stayed unmatched. The CDR3 coding sequence is TGTGCCAGCAGTGATCTAACCGGGACAGGGGTCGAGACCCAGTACTTC. As protein: CASSDLTGTGVETQYF.

This clonotype was observed many times. The chain employs TRBV10-3 and TRBJ2-7; D gene unclear. This CDR3 is built from 12 residues. Germline values: CDR1 ENHRY, CDR2 SYGVKD. V lost 3 bases to trimming and J lost 4 bases, with 7 bases between them. The CDR3 loop is CAISDNGYEQYV. CDR3 in DNA: TGTGCCATCAGTGACAACGGATACGAGCAGTACGTC.

This clonotype was observed at least ten times. The chain carries TRBV15 and TRBJ2-1, with D possibly being TRBD1 (6 bases). The CDR3 has 13 residues. The V gene lost 1 base and the J gene lost 7 bases, with 8 bases spanning the gap. Germline CDR1 and CDR2: LNHNV and YYDKDF (reference sequence). The CDR3: CATSRVQGNEQFF. CDR3 nucleotide sequence: TGTGCCACCAGCAGAGTCCAGGGGAATGAGCAGTTCTTC. Variable domain in full (rest from reference TRBV15 and TRBJ2-1): DAMVIQNPRYQVTQFGKPVTLSCSQTLNHNVMYWYQQKSSQAPKLLFHYYDKDFNNEADTPDNFQSRRPNTSFCFLDIRSPGLGDTAMYLCATSRVQGNEQFFGPGTRLTVL.

This clonotype was observed a few times. This rearrangement joins TRBV7-8 to TRBJ2-1; a possible D gene is TRBD2 (7 bases). The ends were cut back, 5 bases at V and 8 bases at J, with 16 bases in the middle. CDR3 length: 14 residues. Per germline, CDR1 SGHVS and CDR2 FQNEAQ. As DNA, the CDR3 is TGTGCCAGCAGCCGTGGGGGGGGGCTCGATGAGCAGTTCTTC. Its protein is CASSRGGGLDEQFF. Variable domain in full (rest from reference TRBV7-8 and TRBJ2-1): GAGVSQSPRYKVAKRGQDVALRCDPISGHVSLFWYQQALGQGPEFLTYFQNEAQLDKSGLPSDRFFAERPEGSVSTLKIQRTQQEDSAVYLCASSRGGGLDEQFFGPGTRLTVL.

This clonotype was seen repeatedly, ten times or more. The chain joins TRBV20-1 to TRBJ2-5; TRBD1 matches 9 bases. The V gene's germline CDR1 is DFQATT and CDR2 SNEGSKA (reference sequence). This CDR3 contains 14 residues. Trimming at V came to 6 bases and at J to 5 bases, leaving 10 bases not matched to a gene. The CDR3 protein is CSAPSPGTGETQYF. CDR3 DNA sequence: TGCAGTGCACCAAGCCCAGGGACAGGGGAGACCCAGTACTTC.

The CDR3 is CASSYLPLGNQPQHF. CDR3 DNA: TGTGCCAGCAGTTACCTCCCGCTCGGCAATCAGCCCCAGCATTTT. The V gene is TRBV6-2 or TRBV6-3, the J gene TRBJ1-5, with no clear D. Trimming removed 2 bases from V and 2 bases from J, with 10 bases in between. This CDR3 spans 15 amino acids. Germline CDR1 MNHEY, CDR2 SVGEGT.